This T cell receptor (beta chain) originates from a study of blood T cell repertoires in COVID-19. V shed 7 bases and J shed 3 bases, with 9 bases lying between them. The CDR3 extends over 12 amino acids. CDR1 and CDR2 (germline): LNHDA, SQIVND (reference sequence). This table comes from immunoSEQ multiplex PCR, and its TCRdb copy is limited to in-frame clones, with some not included. Seen here are approximately 350,000 clones, approximately 90% observed once, and the top ten hold roughly 0.99%. This clone showed up just a few times. The sequenced sample was PBMCs or T cells enriched from blood (not recorded which). This rearrangement joins TRBV19 to TRBJ1-2; no reliable D call. This receptor was identified in a young man who had recovered from COVID-19. CDR3 amino acids: CASTRNYYGYTF. In DNA, the CDR3 is TGTGCCAGTACGAGGAATTACTATGGCTACACCTTC. Based on the CDR3 plus reference TRBV19 and TRBJ1-2, the full variable domain is DGGITQSPKYLFRKEGQNVTLSCEQNLNHDAMYWYRQDPGQGLRLIYYSQIVNDFQKGDIAEGYSVSREKKESFPLTVTSAQKNPTAFYLCASTRNYYGYTFGSGTRLTVV.